This T cell receptor beta chain was retrieved from a study of tumor and adjacent non-tumor tissue in lung cancer (dated by TCRdb to 2017 to 2018). For the study in its entirety: By cancer type, the cohort comprised 11 to 12 adenocarcinoma patients, a couple of squamous cell carcinoma patients and 1 small cell lung cancer patient. Ages among the approximately 15 patients ranged from roughly 30 to 85 years, there were about ten men and 5 women, and disease was at TNM stage I to III. More than 25 paired specimens, one tumor and one normal lung sample per patient, were profiled by TCRbeta CDR3 sequencing. Using bulk TCRbeta repertoires from some 15 lung cancer patients, the study set lung tumor tissue side by side with matched distant non-tumor lung tissue. A total of some 130,000,000 productive TCRbeta reads were generated by sequencing, corresponding to an average of roughly 4 million reads per sample. Overall study results and their limits: Only around 15 patients were included in the cohort, and the need for larger samples and more detailed clinical data was noted by the authors. Because peripheral blood was not sequenced, the blood TCRbeta repertoires of the lung cancer patients in the study went unexamined. Significantly higher TCR diversity (inverse Simpson) was observed in tumor tissue than in normal lung tissue (431.37 vs 166.20, P = 0.0075, Mann-Whitney U test). TCR diversity was significantly higher in younger patients, and higher tumor TCR diversity was associated with shorter overall and disease-free survival. The methods do not name the sequencing platform or mention unique molecular identifiers. A significantly larger cumulative share of the repertoire was made up by the top 100 clones in normal lung than in tumor tissue.

This clonotype was detected a few times. Its binding antigen is unknown. One end of the junction fails to match germline, which may point to a read error. CDR3 length: 18 amino acids, cysteine to phenylalanine. Only CDR3 DNA remains: 54 bases, in frame from the first base. CDR1 and CDR2 are read off the germline V gene as MGHRA and YSYEKL. Library preparation employed multiplex PCR. The sequencer was an Illumina HiSeq 2500. TCRbeta libraries were constructed through three rounds of nested PCR with primers (Table S4) according to protocols modified from ARM-PCR. Before sequencing, PCR products of 200-500 bp were excised from the gel and purified with the QIAquick gel extraction kit. In the paper's pipeline: Reads were cleaned with Trimmomatic, merged with FLASH into complete CDR3 sequences, and assigned to V(D)J germline segments with MiTCR. Clonal diversity was calculated as the inverse Simpson's index using VDJtools. A read counted as productive if the sequence was in-frame and lacked a premature stop codon. The public reads were reprocessed in TCRdb via fastp at Q25 and MiXCR, keeping in-frame beta chains. One record per CDR3 amino acid sequence lists the most common genes and DNA. These V and J calls originate from TCRdb's pipeline instead of the authors' own analysis. In all, the sample holds approximately 79,000 distinct CDR3 sequences, and approximately 82% of those were seen once. Of the sample, around 40% is held by the ten largest clones.

RNA was extracted from bulk unsorted tissue and checked for quality with a NanoDrop ND-1000 and an Agilent 2100. Distant non-tumor tissue taken more than 3 cm from the tumor edge was used as the normal lung sample. All donors had newly diagnosed lung cancer, had not received prior chemotherapy, and were admitted for thoracic surgery in China between August and November 2014. Anyone who had undergone radiotherapy or chemotherapy before, or who had another cancer at the same time, was left out of the study. Pieces of surgical tissue measuring about 1-2.1 cm3 were kept in RNAlater solution and stored at -80 degrees C until use.

Sequences were obtained from distant non-tumor lung tissue. The sequence joins TRBV4-1 to TRBJ2-5, with the D gene call left open. The receptor was derived from a man between 65 and 85 years old with non-small cell lung cancer. This receptor has the CDR3 CASSQDLHKGLGQETQCF. The nucleotides read TGCGCCAGCAGCCAAGATCTTCATAAAGGCCTAGGTCAAGAGACCCAGTGCTTC.